The source of this T cell receptor (beta chain) is a study of blood T cell repertoires in COVID-19. The CDR3 contains 16 residues. V lost 3 bases and J lost 1; bases outside the gene matches: 8. Germline CDR1 and CDR2: LGHDT and YNNKEL (reference sequence). Assay: immunoSEQ multiplex PCR; the TCRdb copy retains only in-frame clones and omits some. The sample contains a few hundred thousand clones, 90% of which appear only once. The source of this sequence is a woman in her twenties or thirties with COVID-19, enrolled during active disease. Sequencing was performed on peripheral blood. The chain carries TRBV3-1 (or the pseudogene TRBV3-2) and TRBJ1-1, with 7 bases identical to TRBD1. CDR3 nucleotide sequence: TGTGCCAGCAGCCACTTTTTAGGGACAGCGAACACTGAAGCTTTCTTT. This codes for CASSHFLGTANTEAFF.